The 23 T cell receptor beta chains presented below share a single source sample, sequenced in a study of blood T cell repertoires in COVID-19. TCRdb's copy holds only in-frame clones and misses some; the assay was immunoSEQ multiplex PCR. The data hold tens of thousands of clones, with roughly nine tenths observed a single time. The source material was peripheral blood. The origin of the receptors is a human donor in a cohort sampled during active COVID-19.

The J gene is TRBJ2-7, the V gene TRBV27, with TRBD2 matching 8 bases. V lost 5 bases to trimming and J lost 2 bases; unmatched junction nucleotides: 5. Germline values: CDR1 MNHEY, CDR2 SMNVEV (reference sequence). The CDR3 contains 14 residues. This CDR3 is CASSPSGGTYEQYF. CDR3 DNA sequence: TGTGCCAGCAGTCCCAGCGGGGGTACCTACGAGCAGTACTTC.

The chain joins TRBV9 to TRBJ2-3, with 12 bases matching TRBD2. Trimming took 2 bases from V and 0 from J; bases not matched to a gene: 7. The CDR3 is 18 residues long. The V gene's germline CDR1 is SGDLS and CDR2 YYNGEE. DNA for the CDR3: TGTGCCAGCAGCGTGGGGACTAGCGGGCGTCTTAGCACAGATACGCAGTATTTT. This codes for CASSVGTSGRLSTDTQYF.

The chain recombines TRBV7-2 with TRBJ1-1, with 7 bases lining up with TRBD1. This CDR3 is built from 17 residues. V shed 4 bases, J shed 1 base, and the junction held 12 bases outside the gene matches. Germline loops: CDR1 SGHTA, CDR2 FQGNSA. The CDR3 loop reads CASSSWASDRRNTEAFF. The CDR3 bases are TGTGCCAGCAGCTCCTGGGCCTCGGACAGGAGGAACACTGAAGCTTTCTTT.

The chain has TRBV25-1 and TRBJ2-1; TRBD1 might be the D (6 bases). The CDR3 is 15 residues long. From germline, CDR1 is MGHDK and CDR2 SYGVNS. V shed 2 bases and J shed 4 bases, with 12 bases lying between them. CDR3 DNA: TGTGCCAGCAGTGAAGTAAGGGGGTCTTACAATGAGCAGTTCTTC. This gives the protein CASSEVRGSYNEQFF.

This chain links TRBV13 with TRBJ2-1; D unclear. The V and J ends lost 10 bases and 7 bases respectively, with 8 bases between them. The CDR3 sequence is 10 residues long. Germline CDR1 is PRHDT and CDR2 is FYEKMQ (reference sequence). The CDR3 bases are TGTGCCACGTTACAAAATGAGCAGTTCTTC. It translates to CATLQNEQFF.

This chain joins TRBV27 and TRBJ1-2, with 10 bases fitting TRBD1. The CDR3 contains 15 residues. V shed 10 bases and J 8 bases; nucleotides not matched to a gene: 16. Germline CDR1 MNHEY, CDR2 SMNVEV (reference sequence). Written as DNA, the CDR3 is TGTGCCACCGGGGACAGGGGCCCCGGGGTAGGGGGCTACACCTTC. Translation gives CATGDRGPGVGGYTF.

J is TRBJ2-5 and V is TRBV19; TRBD2 aligns across 11 bases. Germline assignment: CDR1 LNHDA and CDR2 SQIVND (reference sequence). With 8 bases clipped from V and 5 bases from J, the junction kept 16 bases outside the gene matches. This CDR3 is 17 amino acids long. In DNA form, the CDR3 reads TGTGCCAGTGCCCCCCGTAGCGGGAGGGCCAATGTCGAGACCCAGTACTTC. This encodes CASAPRSGRANVETQYF.

The genes are TRBV9 and TRBJ1-1, with a weak D call TRBD1 (5 bases). This CDR3 comprises 14 residues. From germline, CDR1 is SGDLS and CDR2 YYNGEE. Trimming left V 0 bases short and J 4 bases short, with 10 bases between. CDR3 nucleotide sequence: TGTGCCAGCAGCGTAGCTACAGGCGGCACTGAAGCTTTCTTT. Translated: CASSVATGGTEAFF.

This clone came up once. This chain links TRBV5-1 with TRBJ1-4; no clear D. Germline assignment: CDR1 SGHRS and CDR2 YFSETQ. V was trimmed by 1 base and J by 5 bases, leaving 6 bases between them. This CDR3 is built from 13 residues. The CDR3 sequence: CASSLSQNEKLFF. CDR3 coding DNA: TGCGCCAGCAGCTTGTCTCAGAATGAAAAACTGTTTTTT. Together with reference TRBV5-1 and TRBJ1-4, the CDR3 gives the full variable domain: KAGVTQTPRYLIKTRGQQVTLSCSPISGHRSVSWYQQTPGQGLQFLFEYFSETQRNKGNFPGRFSGRQFSNSRSEMNVSTLELGDSALYLCASSLSQNEKLFFGSGTQLSVL.

The chain carries TRBV5-4 and TRBJ2-2; a weak D match, TRBD1 (6 bases). The germline V and J ends were trimmed by 0 bases and 4 bases, with 10 bases remaining between them. The CDR3 spans 15 residues. Germline V gene lookup returns CDR1 SGHNT and CDR2 YYREEE (reference sequence). The chain's CDR3 is CASSLGGPGTGELFF. DNA for the CDR3: TGTGCCAGCAGCTTGGGGGGGCCTGGCACCGGGGAGCTGTTTTTT.

This clone has more than one count but fewer than ten. The chain combines TRBV18 with TRBJ1-2; D uncertain. There are 14 residues in the CDR3. Germline V lookup: CDR1 KGHSH, CDR2 LQKENI. Trimming cost V 4 bases and J 5 bases, with 14 bases left between them. The CDR3 DNA sequence: TGTGCCAGCTCACGCTTGGAGGGTGGTTATGGCTACACCTTC. Amino acid sequence: CASSRLEGGYGYTF.

The chain links TRBV4-1 to TRBJ1-4; 7 positions match TRBD1. CDR1 and CDR2 (germline): MGHRA, YSYEKL. The CDR3 is 16 residues long. The V segment lost 0 bases and the J segment 7 bases; nucleotides outside the gene matches: 8. As DNA, the CDR3 is TGCGCCAGCAGCCAAGATATGAGGGGGCATGGTGAAAAACTGTTTTTT. Its translation is CASSQDMRGHGEKLFF.

The chain recombines TRBV5-6 with TRBJ2-3, with 13 positions matching TRBD2. Germline V CDR1 and CDR2: SGHDT, YYEEEE. Trimming removed 2 bases from V and 3 bases from J; junction bases left unmatched: 3. The CDR3 sequence is 16 residues long. The CDR3 reads CASSFPGLAGTDTQYF. CDR3 bases: TGTGCCAGCAGCTTTCCGGGACTAGCGGGGACAGATACGCAGTATTTT.

The chain carries TRBV7-9 and TRBJ2-7; TRBD2 might be the D (5 bases). The CDR3 is 14 amino acids. Germline V gives CDR1 SEHNR, CDR2 FQNEAQ (reference sequence). Trimming took 1 base from V and 4 from J, leaving 11 bases between them. CDR3 amino acids: CASSLGGYLYEQYF. DNA of the CDR3: TGTGCCAGCAGCTTAGGCGGGTACCTGTACGAGCAGTACTTC. The variable domain in full, completed from reference TRBV7-9 and TRBJ2-7, reads DTGVSQNPRHKITKRGQNVTFRCDPISEHNRLYWYRQTLGQGPEFLTYFQNEAQLEKSRLLSDRFSAERPKGSFSTLEIQRTEQGDSAMYLCASSLGGYLYEQYFGPGTRLTVT.

A single count supports this clone. The V call is TRBV7-2, the J call TRBJ2-5; 11 bases line up with TRBD1. Germline lookup yields CDR1 SGHTA and CDR2 FQGNSA. The CDR3 length is 15 residues. V trimming: 3 bases; J trimming: 5 bases; junction bases outside the gene matches: 5. The CDR3 sequence is CASSLDRGHFETQYF. The CDR3 DNA follows: TGTGCCAGCAGCTTGGACAGGGGGCATTTTGAGACCCAGTACTTC.

The V call is TRBV5-1, the J call TRBJ2-5, with a possible D match to TRBD2 (6 bases). V lost 3 bases, J lost 1 base, and 16 bases lay in between. Per germline, CDR1 SGHRS and CDR2 YFSETQ. The CDR3 contains 16 residues. Here the CDR3 DNA reads TGCGCCAGCAGCTGGGGGATCGGGACTCTCCAAGAGACCCAGTACTTC. As protein: CASSWGIGTLQETQYF.

The V and J genes are TRBV2 and TRBJ2-3, with 12 bases matching TRBD1. V was clipped by 8 bases and J by 5 bases; unmatched bases: 8. Germline V gene lookup returns CDR1 SNHLY and CDR2 FYNNEI. This CDR3 is 15 amino acids long. The chain's CDR3 is CASSRDRGRGDTQYF. The CDR3 DNA is TGTGCCAGCTCCCGGGACAGGGGGCGCGGAGATACGCAGTATTTT.

This sequence joins TRBV11-2 and TRBJ2-3; 7 nucleotides agree with TRBD2. The CDR3 spans 17 residues. Looked up from germline, CDR1 is SGHAT and CDR2 is FQNNGV. Trimming took 1 base from V and 5 from J; bases not matched to a gene: 12. The CDR3 DNA sequence: TGTGCCAGCAGCTTAGTGTTGCGGCGGGAGAATGAAGATACGCAGTATTTT. Residues: CASSLVLRRENEDTQYF.

The V gene is TRBV6-5, the J gene TRBJ2-1; 9 bases align to TRBD1. Germline CDR1 is MNHEY and CDR2 is SVGAGI. The CDR3 has 15 residues. After removal of 8 bases from V and 6 bases from J, the junction contained 11 bases not matched to a gene. The CDR3 spells CASRRWGQGLNEQFF. DNA of the CDR3: TGTGCCAGCCGCCGTTGGGGACAGGGACTCAATGAGCAGTTCTTC.

This clone has a handful of counts. This rearrangement joins TRBV7-2 to TRBJ2-1; 9 nucleotides line up with TRBD2. There are 17 residues in the CDR3. Germline V gives CDR1 SGHTA, CDR2 FQGNSA. J was trimmed by 2 bases and V by 4 bases; bases with no gene match: 9. The CDR3 is CASSSRVAGVPYNEQFF. The CDR3 DNA reads as TGTGCCAGCAGCTCCCGGGTAGCGGGAGTTCCCTACAATGAGCAGTTCTTC.

The J gene is TRBJ2-1, the V gene TRBV2, with 8 bases fitting TRBD1. The CDR3 loop spans 15 amino acids. V dropped 6 bases and J dropped 7; count of bases not matched to a gene: 11. Germline CDR1 and CDR2: SNHLY and FYNNEI. The CDR3 DNA reads as TGTGCCAGCAGCCCCGGGACAGGACTCGGGAATGAGCAGTTCTTC. It translates to CASSPGTGLGNEQFF.

The chain combines TRBV27 with TRBJ2-1; 10 bases are shared with TRBD2. Germline V gives CDR1 MNHEY, CDR2 SMNVEV (reference sequence). This CDR3 is 16 amino acids long. V trimming: 4 bases; J trimming: 8 bases; junction bases outside the gene matches: 11. CDR3 DNA: TGTGCCAGCAGTTCCCCCCAGCGGGAGGGTATTTATGAGCAGTTCTTC. It yields the protein CASSSPQREGIYEQFF.

The chain is built from TRBV28 and TRBJ2-7; possibly TRBD2 for D (5 bases). Germline V gene lookup returns CDR1 MDHEN and CDR2 SYDVKM. The CDR3 is made up of 16 amino acids. Deletions cut 4 bases from V and 5 bases from J, with 21 bases between. The CDR3 sequence is CASSYEGHRSVHEQYF. The CDR3 DNA reads TGTGCCAGCAGTTACGAGGGTCACCGCTCCGTCCACGAGCAGTACTTC.